This TCR beta chain appears in the sequencing data of a study of cytomegalovirus exposure and HLA in healthy donors. Study-wide context: Of the donors genotyped, approximately 410 in all, around 76% fell in the Caucasian-associated ancestry cluster.

CDR1 and CDR2 (germline): MGHRA, YSYEKL. The CDR3 loop spans 15 amino acids. J gave up 5 bases and V 4 bases, and 6 bases lay outside the gene matches. Overall study findings and caveats: An ancestry cluster, one associated with Asian ancestry, reportedly showed fewer N-insertions than the approximately 650-donor mean in a later analysis. TCR beta V- and J-gene trimming, according to a later analysis, was linked to a missense DCLRE1C variant. Other equally common chains were less clonally expanded than HLA-associated TCR beta chains, a later analysis showed.

With 60 Vbeta and 13 Jbeta primers, the PCR was carried out. The method was immunoSEQ multiplex PCR; TCRdb's version includes in-frame clones alone and lacks a portion of them. The sample lists 150,000 to 200,000 clones; about 86% were seen once. This clone occurred a few times. The antigen remains unidentified. The clonotype originates from a woman aged 25 to 39 in good health and CMV-seronegative. Input material: PBMCs. The chain links TRBV4-1 to TRBJ1-1, with 11 bases fitting TRBD1. The CDR3 protein is CASSPGQGAGTEAFF. In nucleotides, the CDR3 is TGCGCCAGCAGCCCTGGACAGGGGGCGGGAACTGAAGCTTTCTTT.